The following is a TCR beta chain sequence with its context. The sample comes from a study of PD-1 blockade in classical Hodgkin lymphoma. In the study overall: A 3 mg/kg intravenous dose of nivolumab was received by patients every 2 weeks.

Method: immunoSEQ multiplex PCR; TCRdb's copy keeps in-frame clones and lacks some. The data contain 25,000 to 30,000 clones, 70% to 80% of them singletons. Indicated time point: cycle 4 day 1 (C4D1), after 6 weeks of nivolumab. Patients all relapsed after autologous stem cell transplantation, and there was variation in brentuximab vedotin exposure. By magnetic negative selection, CD4+ T cells were purified from thawed PBMCs. Patients' outcomes at their best amounted to complete response, partial response or progressive disease. This receptor was identified in a human donor with classical Hodgkin lymphoma. The sequencing here drew on CD4+ T cells from blood, taken before the fourth cycle of nivolumab.

The CDR3 loop is CASSPGTGRTLNTEAFF. The CDR3 DNA follows: TGCGCCAGCAGCCCAGGGACAGGGAGAACTCTGAACACTGAAGCTTTCTTT. The V gene is TRBV5-1, the J gene TRBJ1-1, with 9 nucleotides matching TRBD1. The CDR3 is made up of 17 amino acids. J was trimmed by 0 bases and V by 4 bases; bases with no gene match: 10. Germline assignment: CDR1 SGHRS and CDR2 YFSETQ.